Included here is one T cell receptor beta chain sequence, with context. Its antigen is undetermined. Per the germline V gene, CDR1 is ENHRY and CDR2 is SYGVKD. The CDR3 has 17 residues. The V and J ends lost 0 bases and 3 bases respectively, with 15 bases between them. A marrow graft followed busulfan-fludarabine conditioning, with cyclophosphamide on days +3 and +4. Repertoires were generated with immunoSEQ multiplex PCR, while TCRdb's copy carries only in-frame clones and drops some. The sample contains about 4,500 clones, 80% of which appear only once. This sample is drawn from a study of T cells after posttransplantation cyclophosphamide. Study observations and caveats: Skin or GI-infiltrating T cells shared few TRB sequences with blood. After PTCy, TRB diversity resembled that of CNI/methotrexate controls. Later blood repertoires were often dominated by clones from the donor CD8+ memory compartment.

The sequence derives from a male patient aged 50 to 60 who received an allogeneic stem cell transplant from a related donor and was CMV-positive. Some T cells may have come from the graft donor. The chain carries TRBV10-3 and TRBJ2-1, with D possibly TRBD2 on 6 matching bases. Here the sequenced sample was PBMCs, taken after allogeneic stem cell transplant with posttransplant cyclophosphamide. Here the CDR3 DNA reads TGTGCCATCAGTGAGTCGATCCAATGGACTAACTACAATGAGCAGTTCTTC. It encodes CAISESIQWTNYNEQFF.